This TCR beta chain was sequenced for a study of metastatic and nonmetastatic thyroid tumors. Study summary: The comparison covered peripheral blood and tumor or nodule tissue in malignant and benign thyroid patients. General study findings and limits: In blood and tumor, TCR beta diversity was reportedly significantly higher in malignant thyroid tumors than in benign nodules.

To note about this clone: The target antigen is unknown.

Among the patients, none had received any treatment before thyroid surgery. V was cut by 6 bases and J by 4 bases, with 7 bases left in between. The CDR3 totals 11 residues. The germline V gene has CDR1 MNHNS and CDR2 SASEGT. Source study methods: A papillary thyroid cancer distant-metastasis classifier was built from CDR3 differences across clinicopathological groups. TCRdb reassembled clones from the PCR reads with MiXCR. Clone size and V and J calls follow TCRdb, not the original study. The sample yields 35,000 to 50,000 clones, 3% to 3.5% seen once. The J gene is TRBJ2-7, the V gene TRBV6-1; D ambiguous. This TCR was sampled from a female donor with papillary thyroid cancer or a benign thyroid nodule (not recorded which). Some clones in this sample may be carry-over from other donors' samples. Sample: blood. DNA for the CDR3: TGTGCCAGCAGCCGCGCGTACGAGCAGTACTTC. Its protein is CASSRAYEQYF.